A single sample is the source of the 29 T cell receptor beta chains below, sequenced in a study of OX40 agonist ivuxolimab in advanced cancers. Data came from immunoSEQ multiplex PCR; TCRdb stores just in-frame clones and leaves some out. The sample carries about 79,000 clones, approximately 94% recorded once. Sequencing was performed on CD4+ or CD8+ T cells sorted from blood, taken in a trial of the OX40 agonist ivuxolimab. The receptor source for this set is an adult with an advanced solid tumor such as melanoma, head and neck, liver or kidney cancer.

V usage is TRBV19 and J usage is TRBJ2-7; D is ambiguous. The CDR3 is made up of 12 amino acids. The V gene lost 8 bases and the J gene lost 3 bases, with 11 bases spanning the gap. Germline CDR1 is LNHDA and CDR2 is SQIVND (reference sequence). The CDR3 nucleotides are TGTGCCAGTGGGGATGGCAACTACGAGCAGTACTTC. Translation: CASGDGNYEQYF.

The gene calls are TRBV27 and TRBJ1-1, with 7 bases identical to TRBD1. This CDR3 has 14 amino acids. Germline assignment: CDR1 MNHEY and CDR2 SMNVEV (reference sequence). The V gene end was trimmed by 6 bases and the J gene end by 4 bases; junction bases not matched to a gene: 8. CDR3 region: CASRIGGSGTEAFF. The CDR3 DNA is TGTGCCAGCAGAATAGGGGGCTCGGGCACTGAAGCTTTCTTT.

The chain combines TRBV5-6 with TRBJ2-5; the match to TRBD1 covers 8 bases. The germline V gene has CDR1 SGHDT and CDR2 YYEEEE. The CDR3 is 14 amino acids. With 6 bases clipped from V and 5 bases from J, the junction kept 9 bases outside the gene matches. The CDR3 reads CASTQGAGRETQYF. The CDR3 region has the DNA TGTGCCAGCACCCAGGGGGCCGGCCGGGAGACCCAGTACTTC.

The chain is built from TRBV19 and TRBJ2-1; 7 nucleotides agree with TRBD1. Trimming at V came to 7 bases and at J to 7 bases, leaving 4 bases not matched to a gene. The CDR3 covers 12 residues. The germline gives CDR1 LNHDA, CDR2 SQIVND (reference sequence). The DNA for the CDR3 is TGTGCCAGTACCGACAGGGTAAATGAGCAGTTCTTC. Amino acids: CASTDRVNEQFF.

The gene calls are TRBV6-5 and TRBJ2-1, with unresolved D. The V and J ends lost 2 bases and 5 bases respectively, with 10 bases between them. CDR3 length equals 14 residues. CDR1 MNHEY and CDR2 SVGAGI come from the germline V gene. In DNA form, the CDR3 reads TGTGCCAGCAGTTACACCAGACCCGACAATGAGCAGTTCTTC. Its translation is CASSYTRPDNEQFF.

The CDR3 loop reads CASSLLGGAATNEKLFF. The CDR3 DNA sequence: TGTGCCAGCAGTTTATTGGGGGGGGCCGCAACTAATGAAAAACTGTTTTTT. The chain couples TRBV28 to TRBJ1-4, with TRBD1 as a possible D gene (6 bases). There are 17 residues in the CDR3. V lost 1 base and J 0 bases, leaving 12 bases between the germline ends. CDR1 is MDHEN, CDR2 SYDVKM, per germline.

This clone came up once. The chain recombines TRBV11-2 with TRBJ1-4; TRBD1 agrees at 8 bases. V lost 4 bases to trimming and J lost 7 bases; unmatched junction nucleotides: 11. Germline V CDR1 and CDR2: SGHAT, FQNNGV. The CDR3 is made up of 16 amino acids. The DNA for the CDR3 is TGTGCCAGCAGCTCCACTCAGGACAGGGTGGGTGAAAAACTGTTTTTT. Translating it yields CASSSTQDRVGEKLFF. The full variable domain, in which reference TRBV11-2 and TRBJ1-4 provide the parts outside the CDR3, is EAGVAQSPRYKIIEKRQSVAFWCNPISGHATLYWYQQILGQGPKLLIQFQNNGVVDDSQLPKDRFSAERLKGVDSTLKIQPAKLEDSAVYLCASSSTQDRVGEKLFFGSGTQLSVL.

The chain recombines TRBV28 with TRBJ2-7, with 8 bases fitting TRBD1. The trim removed 2 bases at V and 6 bases at J, leaving 18 bases unmatched. CDR3 size: 18 residues. The V gene's germline CDR1 is MDHEN and CDR2 SYDVKM. The CDR3 loop is CASSLRRVGEQGALEQYF. DNA of the CDR3: TGTGCCAGCAGTTTACGGCGGGTGGGTGAGCAGGGGGCCCTCGAGCAGTACTTC.

This chain joins TRBV6-1 and TRBJ2-3; D could derive from TRBD1 or TRBD2 (5 bases each). The CDR3 is 14 residues long. Trimming removed 4 bases at V and 3 bases at J, with 11 bases between. Germline loops: CDR1 MNHNS, CDR2 SASEGT. CDR3 DNA: TGTGCCAGCAGTGCTTATGGGGGTACAGATACGCAGTATTTT. It translates to CASSAYGGTDTQYF.

This chain connects TRBV27 to TRBJ1-2; TRBD1 matches at 11 bases. The junction had 4 bases not matched to a gene; V was cut back by 6 bases and J by 7 bases. Germline CDR1 MNHEY, CDR2 SMNVEV (reference sequence). The CDR3 covers 13 residues. This CDR3 reads CASRDRGLPGYTF. Written as DNA, the CDR3 is TGTGCCAGCAGGGACAGGGGGCTTCCTGGCTACACCTTC.

The chain recombines TRBV7-9 with TRBJ2-3; 7 nucleotides align to TRBD2. Germline loops: CDR1 SEHNR, CDR2 FQNEAQ (reference sequence). The CDR3 has 16 amino acids. V lost 5 bases, J lost 0 bases, and 8 bases stayed unmatched. CDR3 DNA: TGTGCCAGCAGCCCGCTCCTAGCGGAGAGCACAGATACGCAGTATTTT. Translation: CASSPLLAESTDTQYF. Complete variable domain (other parts from reference TRBV7-9 and TRBJ2-3): DTGVSQNPRHKITKRGQNVTFRCDPISEHNRLYWYRQTLGQGPEFLTYFQNEAQLEKSRLLSDRFSAERPKGSFSTLEIQRTEQGDSAMYLCASSPLLAESTDTQYFGPGTRLTVL.

Here the CDR3 reads CASSQQGTGSYEQYF. The CDR3 DNA follows: TGTGCCAGCAGCCAACAGGGGACGGGCTCCTACGAGCAGTACTTC. The chain carries TRBV14 and TRBJ2-5, with D tentatively TRBD1 (6 bases). With the DNA end fitting TRBJ2-7 better, the J assignment may be wrong. The CDR3 covers 15 residues. The germline V gene has CDR1 SGHDN and CDR2 FVKESK.

The chain carries TRBV7-9 and TRBJ2-1; D is ambiguous. Trimming took 1 base from V and 6 from J, leaving 7 bases between them. From germline, CDR1 is SEHNR and CDR2 FQNEAQ (reference sequence). The CDR3 is 13 amino acids. The CDR3 loop reads CASSLGILNEQFF. The DNA for the CDR3 is TGTGCCAGCAGCTTAGGGATCCTCAATGAGCAGTTCTTC. Complete variable domain (other parts from reference TRBV7-9 and TRBJ2-1): DTGVSQNPRHKITKRGQNVTFRCDPISEHNRLYWYRQTLGQGPEFLTYFQNEAQLEKSRLLSDRFSAERPKGSFSTLEIQRTEQGDSAMYLCASSLGILNEQFFGPGTRLTVL.

The sample holds a few counts of this clone. CDR3 coding DNA: TGTGCCAGCAGTTCAAGGGGTAAGCCCCAGCATTTT. Translating gives CASSSRGKPQHF. The chain joins TRBV27 to TRBJ1-5; D might be TRBD1 (5 bases). There are 12 residues in the CDR3. Germline V gene sequence: CDR1 MNHEY, CDR2 SMNVEV (reference sequence). V was shortened by 4 bases and J by 8 bases, with 9 bases between the two germline ends.

This sequence joins TRBV27 and TRBJ2-3; 8 bases fit TRBD2. Germline V gives CDR1 MNHEY, CDR2 SMNVEV (reference sequence). This CDR3 is built from 14 residues. The J segment lost 5 bases and the V segment lost 5 bases, leaving 6 bases of the junction unmatched. CDR3 in DNA: TGTGCCAGCAGTCCTCGCGGGAGGATAGATACGCAGTATTTT. Its protein product is CASSPRGRIDTQYF.

The chain employs TRBV6-4 and TRBJ2-1; 15 nucleotides align to TRBD2. The CDR3 extends over 14 amino acids. Germline V gives CDR1 MRHNA, CDR2 SNTAGT. After removal of 8 bases from V and 8 bases from J, the junction contained 4 bases not matched to a gene. The CDR3: CASGGLAGGDEQFF. The CDR3 nucleotides are TGTGCCAGCGGGGGACTAGCGGGAGGTGATGAGCAGTTCTTC.

Remarks on this clone: This CDR3 is also generated by other DNA sequences in the sample. V and J are TRBV28 and TRBJ2-3; D is possibly TRBD2 (5 bases). The V gene's germline CDR1 is MDHEN and CDR2 SYDVKM. The CDR3 extends over 12 amino acids. Trimming pared 6 bases from V and 5 bases from J, leaving 9 bases between. In DNA form, the CDR3 reads TGTGCCAGCAGCTTCCGGGGAGATACGCAGTATTTT. As protein: CASSFRGDTQYF. Combining the CDR3 with reference TRBV28 and TRBJ2-3 gives the whole variable domain DVKVTQSSRYLVKRTGEKVFLECVQDMDHENMFWYRQDPGLGLRLIYFSYDVKMKEKGDIPEGYSVSREKKERFSLILESASTNQTSMYLCASSFRGDTQYFGPGTRLTVL.

The chain has TRBV19 and TRBJ2-2; 9 nucleotides agree with TRBD1. J gave up 6 bases and V 9 bases, and 11 bases lay outside the gene matches. CDR1 and CDR2 (germline): LNHDA, SQIVND (reference sequence). The CDR3 extends over 15 amino acids. The CDR3 sequence is CASDTRDRVSGELFF. CDR3 bases: TGTGCCAGCGATACCCGGGACAGGGTGTCCGGGGAGCTGTTTTTT.

V usage is TRBV7-2 and J usage is TRBJ2-3; weak D call: TRBD2 (5 bases). Germline lookup yields CDR1 SGHTA and CDR2 FQGNSA. Trimming removed 4 bases from V and 6 bases from J, with 20 bases in between. The CDR3 covers 16 residues. The CDR3 sequence: CASSWPEDSSEDTQYF. For the CDR3, the DNA is TGTGCCAGCAGCTGGCCGGAGGACTCCTCCGAGGATACGCAGTATTTT.

The chain employs TRBV2 and TRBJ2-2; 8 bases match TRBD1. The V segment lost 6 bases and the J segment 2 bases; nucleotides outside the gene matches: 11. CDR1 is SNHLY, CDR2 FYNNEI, per germline. This CDR3 comprises 17 residues. In nucleotides, the CDR3 is TGTGCCAGCAGACACACCGACAGGGGCCTCAACACCGGGGAGCTGTTTTTT. As protein: CASRHTDRGLNTGELFF.

The chain carries TRBV2 and TRBJ2-1; D not certain. With 5 bases removed from V and 8 bases from J, the gap between germline ends came to 7 bases. CDR3 size: 11 residues. Germline V gene data show CDR1 as SNHLY and CDR2 as FYNNEI. CDR3 residues: CASSLGYEQFF. CDR3 in DNA: TGTGCCAGCAGTCTAGGATATGAGCAGTTCTTC.

The gene calls are TRBV14 and TRBJ2-1; D unresolved. V was clipped by 4 bases and J by 1 base, with 14 bases between them. Germline V lookup: CDR1 SGHDN, CDR2 FVKESK. CDR3 size: 16 residues. This CDR3 is CASSPLAGRSYNEQFF. CDR3 sequence (DNA): TGTGCCAGCAGCCCCTTAGCTGGAAGGTCCTACAATGAGCAGTTCTTC.

The chain joins TRBV27 to TRBJ2-1; no reliable D call. The CDR3 consists of 13 residues. From germline, CDR1 is MNHEY and CDR2 SMNVEV (reference sequence). The V and J ends lost 0 bases and 4 bases respectively, with 4 bases between them. The CDR3 sequence is CASSLSLYNEQFF. In DNA, the CDR3 is TGTGCCAGCAGTTTATCCCTTTACAATGAGCAGTTCTTC.

The chain employs TRBV7-9 and TRBJ1-4; no clear D gene. This CDR3 spans 13 amino acids. The V gene lost 3 bases and the J gene lost 6 bases, with 8 bases spanning the gap. From germline, CDR1 is SEHNR and CDR2 FQNEAQ (reference sequence). The CDR3 DNA follows: TGTGCCAGCAGCTTGGACGGGGATGAAAAACTGTTTTTT. Its protein is CASSLDGDEKLFF. The full variable domain, rest sourced from reference TRBV7-9 and TRBJ1-4, is DTGVSQNPRHKITKRGQNVTFRCDPISEHNRLYWYRQTLGQGPEFLTYFQNEAQLEKSRLLSDRFSAERPKGSFSTLEIQRTEQGDSAMYLCASSLDGDEKLFFGSGTQLSVL.

CDR3 sequence: CAISDLISYNEQFF. DNA of the CDR3: TGTGCCATCAGTGATCTAATCTCCTACAATGAGCAGTTCTTC. The rearrangement uses TRBV10-3 and TRBJ2-1; D gene ambiguous. The length of the CDR3 is 14 residues. Germline V CDR1 and CDR2: ENHRY, SYGVKD. V lost 3 bases and J 0 bases, leaving 6 bases between the germline ends.

This chain connects TRBV7-8 to TRBJ1-1, with 7 bases matching TRBD1. Germline values: CDR1 SGHVS, CDR2 FQNEAQ. V shed 1 base and J 7 bases; nucleotides not matched to a gene: 3. The CDR3 spans 13 residues. The CDR3 loop is CASSLEGGNEAFF. CDR3 nucleotide sequence: TGTGCCAGCAGCTTAGAAGGGGGCAATGAAGCTTTCTTT.

The genes are TRBV2 and TRBJ1-1; D is unclear. The V gene's germline CDR1 is SNHLY and CDR2 FYNNEI. Trimming stripped 5 bases from V and 0 bases from J, with 19 bases between. The CDR3 covers 17 residues. The CDR3 DNA reads as TGTGCCAGCAGTTTGGCCGAGGTCATTAGATTGAACACTGAAGCTTTCTTT. Translating gives CASSLAEVIRLNTEAFF.

The chain combines TRBV4-1 with TRBJ2-7; TRBD2 agrees at 10 bases. This CDR3 has 15 amino acids. Per the germline V gene, CDR1 is MGHRA and CDR2 is YSYEKL. The V gene end was trimmed by 6 bases and the J gene end by 5 bases; junction bases not matched to a gene: 10. The CDR3 sequence is CASSTPSGSSHEQYF. As DNA, the CDR3 is TGCGCCAGCAGTACACCTAGCGGGAGTTCCCACGAGCAGTACTTC.

The chain has TRBV5-1 and TRBJ2-3; perhaps TRBD1 as D (5 bases). From germline, CDR1 is SGHRS and CDR2 YFSETQ. The length of the CDR3 is 15 residues. With 3 bases removed from V and 0 bases from J, the gap between germline ends came to 11 bases. In DNA, the CDR3 is TGCGCCAGCAGCTCGCCAGGGTCTAGCACAGATACGCAGTATTTT. Its translation is CASSSPGSSTDTQYF.